This TCR beta chain stems from a study of cytomegalovirus exposure and HLA in healthy donors. In the case of this clone: Its antigen is currently unknown.

Overall study results and limits: Some segments of the V type, notably TRBV6-2 and TRBV6-3, were excluded as indistinguishable. Several of the most significant clusters appeared, in a later analysis, to be linked to common viral pathogens. Highest at DRB1 and lowest at HLA-C, TCR association rates differed among HLA loci in a later analysis. One variant, a missense change in DCLRE1C, was linked in a later analysis to TCR beta V- and J-gene trimming.

The PCR contained 60 Vbeta and 13 Jbeta primers. This table comes from immunoSEQ multiplex PCR, and its TCRdb copy is limited to in-frame clones, with some not included. The repertoire holds 150,000 to 200,000 clones, with roughly 80% as singletons. Germline V gene lookup returns CDR1 SGHNT and CDR2 YYREEE (reference sequence). CDR3 size: 15 residues. The V and J ends lost 1 base and 3 bases, in that order; junction bases with no gene match: 6. This clonotype was sampled from a male donor in good health and CMV-seronegative. This chain connects TRBV5-4 to TRBJ2-7, with 8 bases that match TRBD1. Sequencing was performed on PBMCs. The CDR3 reads CASSLRGTGDYEQYF. Here the CDR3 DNA reads TGTGCCAGCAGCTTGAGGGGGACAGGCGACTACGAGCAGTACTTC.